Shown below are 22 T cell receptor beta chains from a single sample sequenced in a study of graft-versus-host responses after intestinal transplantation. Antigen specificity for these receptors is unknown. Assay: immunoSEQ multiplex PCR; the TCRdb copy retains only in-frame clones and omits some. The sample contains 40,000 to 55,000 clones, about 81% of which appear only once. Specimen: unstimulated CD4+ T cells sorted from spleen or lymph node cells, collected before transplant. The receptors shown here come from a human donor who was the organ donor for an intestinal transplant.

This clone was seen a single time. The V call is TRBV2, the J call TRBJ2-7; D is undetermined. The CDR3 runs 11 residues. V dropped 5 bases and J dropped 1 base, with 3 bases sitting between them. The germline gives CDR1 SNHLY, CDR2 FYNNEI. CDR3 sequence (DNA): TGTGCCAGCAGTCTTTCCTACGAGCAGTACTTC. This encodes CASSLSYEQYF.

This clone occurred once. This chain connects TRBV19 to TRBJ1-2; TRBD1 might be the D (6 bases). The V gene lost 4 bases and the J gene lost 5 bases, with 17 bases spanning the gap. CDR1 and CDR2 (germline): LNHDA, SQIVND (reference sequence). This CDR3 contains 15 residues. DNA of the CDR3: TGTGCCAGTAGTACCCTCGGGACATCCTTTTATGGCTACACCTTC. The encoded protein is CASSTLGTSFYGYTF.

The J gene is TRBJ2-7, the V gene TRBV7-8; no clear D gene. The germline gives CDR1 SGHVS, CDR2 FQNEAQ. The CDR3 loop spans 14 amino acids. The V and J ends lost 1 base and 2 bases respectively, with 9 bases between them. In nucleotides, the CDR3 is TGTGCCAGCAGCTTAGTCCTAGAAACCTACGAGCAGTACTTC. Translated: CASSLVLETYEQYF.

The sample holds a few counts of this clone. V gene TRBV10-3 combines with J gene TRBJ2-1; D may correspond to TRBD1 or TRBD2 (5 bases each). CDR3 length equals 15 residues. CDR1 and CDR2 (germline): ENHRY, SYGVKD. V was cut by 3 bases and J by 3 bases, with 12 bases left in between. This chain's CDR3 is CAISDYKGRYNEQFF. CDR3 nucleotides: TGTGCCATCAGTGATTACAAGGGACGCTACAATGAGCAGTTCTTC.

The gene calls are TRBV2 and TRBJ2-7; 10 bases are a match to TRBD2. This CDR3 has 13 residues. CDR1 and CDR2 from the germline V gene are SNHLY and FYNNEI. Trimming cost V 6 bases and J 1 base; bases outside gene matches: 0. The CDR3 region has the DNA TGTGCCAGCAGAGCGGGGGGGTCCTACGAGCAGTACTTC. Encoded protein: CASRAGGSYEQYF.

The chain has TRBV4-3 and TRBJ2-1; weak D call: TRBD1 (6 bases). Trimming removed 1 base at V and 6 bases at J, with 16 bases between. This CDR3 is 16 amino acids long. Germline V CDR1 and CDR2: LGHNA, YSLEER. The DNA of the CDR3 is TGCGCCAGCAGCCAAGTCCCCGTGCTAGGGGGCAATGAGCAGTTCTTC. Its translation is CASSQVPVLGGNEQFF.

The chain is built from TRBV7-2 and TRBJ2-3; TRBD1 matches at 10 bases. CDR1 and CDR2 from the germline V gene are SGHTA and FQGNSA. The CDR3 has 15 residues. V dropped 3 bases and J dropped 3; count of bases not matched to a gene: 3. The CDR3 reads CASSFDRGRTDTQYF. CDR3 coding DNA: TGTGCCAGCAGCTTCGACAGGGGGCGTACAGATACGCAGTATTTT.

The V call is TRBV11-3, the J call TRBJ2-7, with D possibly matching TRBD1 (5 bases). There are 15 residues in the CDR3. Deletions cut 4 bases from V and 0 bases from J, with 13 bases between. Germline CDR1 SGHNT, CDR2 YENEEA. Here the CDR3 DNA reads TGTGCCAGCAGCTCGACAGATTATAGCTCCTACGAGCAGTACTTC. Translation: CASSSTDYSSYEQYF. Based on the CDR3 plus reference TRBV11-3 and TRBJ2-7, the full variable domain is EAGVVQSPRYKIIEKKQPVAFWCNPISGHNTLYWYLQNLGQGPELLIRYENEEAVDDSQLPKDRFSAERLKGVDSTLKIQPAELGDSAVYLCASSSTDYSSYEQYFGPGTRLTVT.

The V and J genes are TRBV7-2 and TRBJ2-7; 8 nucleotides line up with TRBD1. CDR1 and CDR2 (germline): SGHTA, FQGNSA. This CDR3 comprises 16 residues. Trimming removed 0 bases from V and 3 bases from J; junction bases left unmatched: 7. In DNA form, the CDR3 reads TGTGCCAGCAGCTTAGCGACCGGGACAGGTGGCTACGAGCAGTACTTC. Amino acids: CASSLATGTGGYEQYF.

The chain couples TRBV7-2 to TRBJ2-5; the D gene is possibly TRBD2 (5 bases). The end of the DNA is better explained by TRBJ2-7, so the J call may be wrong. The CDR3 has 14 amino acids. The germline CDR1 and CDR2 sequences are SGHTA and FQGNSA. CDR3 in amino acids: CASSDYGRAYEQYF. The CDR3 DNA follows: TGTGCCAGCAGCGACTACGGCAGAGCCTACGAGCAGTACTTC.

This clone was seen a single time. The chain carries TRBV10-3 and TRBJ2-1, with D uncertain. The CDR3 spans 11 residues. V was shortened by 4 bases and J by 7 bases, with 5 bases between the two germline ends. Germline lookup yields CDR1 ENHRY and CDR2 SYGVKD. CDR3 sequence reads: CAISARNEQFF. For the CDR3, the DNA is TGTGCCATCAGTGCACGGAATGAGCAGTTCTTC.

This clone was recorded only once. This sequence joins TRBV5-1 and TRBJ2-3; tentative D call: TRBD2 (6 bases). Per the germline V gene, CDR1 is SGHRS and CDR2 is YFSETQ. Trimming cost V 0 bases and J 3 bases, with 14 bases left between them. CDR3 length: 16 residues. The CDR3 sequence: CASSLAPGRRTDTQYF. The CDR3 DNA is TGCGCCAGCAGCTTGGCCCCCGGGAGAAGAACAGATACGCAGTATTTT.

The chain combines TRBV4-2 with TRBJ2-7; TRBD1 aligns across 7 bases. Per the germline V gene, CDR1 is LGHNA and CDR2 is YNFKEQ. V lost 1 base and J lost 3; bases outside the gene matches: 9. This CDR3 region has 16 residues. The CDR3, as DNA: TGTGCCAGCAGCCAAGGGCTCGGACAGGACAACTACGAGCAGTACTTC. Protein sequence: CASSQGLGQDNYEQYF.

The chain couples TRBV10-3 to TRBJ2-2; 10 nucleotides align to TRBD1. The ends lost 3 bases at V and 6 bases at J; junction bases unmatched: 10. CDR3 size: 17 residues. CDR1 and CDR2 from the germline V gene are ENHRY and SYGVKD. The DNA of the CDR3 is TGTGCCATCAGTGACGTTACCCCCGGGACAGGGGCCGGGGAGCTGTTTTTT. It codes for CAISDVTPGTGAGELFF.

This clone was counted only a few times. The chain recombines TRBV2 with TRBJ1-1; no definite D call. This CDR3 region has 12 residues. The germline V gene has CDR1 SNHLY and CDR2 FYNNEI. V was trimmed by 4 bases and J by 5 bases, leaving 8 bases between them. The CDR3 nucleotides read TGTGCCAGCAGTGGCGGTCGGACTGAAGCTTTCTTT. It codes for CASSGGRTEAFF.

The rearrangement links TRBV20-1 to TRBJ1-2, with D unclear. Trimming left V 6 bases short and J 3 bases short, with 5 bases between. The CDR3 sequence is 10 residues long. The germline V gene encodes CDR1 DFQATT and CDR2 SNEGSKA (reference sequence). The chain's CDR3 is CSAPYYGYTF. The CDR3 nucleotides read TGCAGTGCCCCGTACTATGGCTACACCTTC.

The chain recombines TRBV6-1 with TRBJ1-3; TRBD1 agrees at 8 bases. The germline CDR1 and CDR2 sequences are MNHNS and SASEGT. The V and J ends lost 4 bases and 4 bases, in that order; junction bases with no gene match: 9. The CDR3 extends over 16 amino acids. The chain's CDR3 is CASSAGQGVGGNTIYF. DNA for the CDR3: TGTGCCAGCAGTGCTGGACAGGGAGTAGGGGGAAACACCATATATTTT.

The gene calls are TRBV12-2 and TRBJ2-7; the D segment call TRBD2 is taken from the table without a DNA check. TRBV12-2 is a pseudogene. CDR3 length equals 16 residues. The chain's CDR3 is CASRLATSGNPYEQYF. In DNA, the CDR3 is TGTGCAAGTCGCTTAGCGACTAGCGGGAACCCGTACGAGCAGTACTTC.

This clone was detected a few times. This rearrangement joins TRBV2 to TRBJ2-2; the D gene is possibly TRBD2 (6 bases). The length of the CDR3 is 20 residues. Trimming removed 5 bases from V and 1 base from J, with 26 bases in between. Germline loops: CDR1 SNHLY, CDR2 FYNNEI. CDR3 residues: CASSQWDSGAQRGNTGELFF. CDR3 nucleotides: TGTGCCAGCAGTCAATGGGACTCCGGGGCCCAACGGGGGAACACCGGGGAGCTGTTTTTT.

This clone occurred a few times. The chain combines TRBV5-4 with TRBJ2-5; 13 positions agree with TRBD2. The trim removed 2 bases at V and 4 bases at J, leaving 2 bases unmatched. Germline lookup yields CDR1 SGHNT and CDR2 YYREEE (reference sequence). The CDR3 covers 15 residues. CDR3 residues: CASSFRLAGGETQYF. CDR3 sequence (DNA): TGTGCCAGCAGCTTCCGACTAGCGGGAGGAGAGACCCAGTACTTC.

The sample holds a few counts of this clone. This chain uses TRBV10-3 with TRBJ1-2; D unresolved. There are 15 residues in the CDR3. Germline V gene data show CDR1 as ENHRY and CDR2 as SYGVKD. Trimming cost V 2 bases and J 2 bases, with 12 bases left between them. CDR3 DNA sequence: TGTGCCATCAGTGAGGAGTCAGTTGGGAACTATGGCTACACCTTC. Its protein product is CAISEESVGNYGYTF.

The CDR3 reads CASRTGGAPLHF. CDR3 in DNA: TGTGCCAGCAGGACAGGGGGCGCACCCCTCCACTTT. This chain links TRBV25-1 with TRBJ1-6; 10 positions agree with TRBD1. Trimming took 6 bases from V and 11 from J; bases not matched to a gene: 1. Germline CDR1 reads MGHDK; CDR2 reads SYGVNS. The CDR3 is made up of 12 amino acids.